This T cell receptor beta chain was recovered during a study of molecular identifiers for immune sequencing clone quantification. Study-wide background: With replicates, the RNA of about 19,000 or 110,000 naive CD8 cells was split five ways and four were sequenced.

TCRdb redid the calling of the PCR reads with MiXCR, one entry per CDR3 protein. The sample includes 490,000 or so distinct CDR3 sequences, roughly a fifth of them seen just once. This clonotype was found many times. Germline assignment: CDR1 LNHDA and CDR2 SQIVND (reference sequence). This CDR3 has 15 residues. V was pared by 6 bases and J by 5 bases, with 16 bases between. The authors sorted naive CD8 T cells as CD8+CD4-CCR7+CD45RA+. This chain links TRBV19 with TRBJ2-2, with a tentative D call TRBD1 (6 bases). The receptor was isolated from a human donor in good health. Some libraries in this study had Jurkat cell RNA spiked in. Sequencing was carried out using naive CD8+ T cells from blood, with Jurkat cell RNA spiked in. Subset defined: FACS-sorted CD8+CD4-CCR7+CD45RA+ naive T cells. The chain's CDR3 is CASSPITGNTGELFF. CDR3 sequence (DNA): TGTGCCAGTAGCCCAATCACAGGGAATACCGGGGAGCTGTTTTTT.